A selection of T cell receptor beta chains follows, all from one sample in a study of T-cell reconstitution after alpha-beta-depleted transplantation in children. One entry per CDR3 protein, called by TCRdb with MiXCR from the PCR reads. This sample yields about 580,000 distinct CDR3 sequences, of which 23% are seen a single time; 12% to 15% belongs to the top ten. Sequences were derived from PBMCs, mostly from graft donor cells, sampled 360 days after TCRalphabeta/CD19-depleted stem cell transplant. The receptors were gathered from a boy younger than two who had a stem cell transplant for acute myeloid leukemia, so the T cells may come from the graft donor. The conserved cysteine and the conserved F or W are not part of the CDR3 here. The order of the fields is J gene, V gene, CDR3 protein.

j_gene: TRBJ1-1; v_gene: TRBV20-1; CDR3aa: SATQADTEAF
j_gene: TRBJ2-1; v_gene: TRBV27; CDR3aa: AGHKPPDRHNEQF
j_gene: TRBJ1-5; v_gene: TRBV28; CDR3aa: ATSLLRSNQPQH
j_gene: TRBJ2-6; v_gene: TRBV6-1; CDR3aa: ASRTGTSGANVLT
j_gene: TRBJ2-1; v_gene: TRBV12-3/TRBV12-4; CDR3aa: ASSGRYNEQF
j_gene: TRBJ2-7; v_gene: TRBV6-2/TRBV6-3; CDR3aa: ASSYEAEQY
j_gene: TRBJ2-6; v_gene: TRBV20-1; CDR3aa: SAWTTGAGANVLT
j_gene: TRBJ2-7; v_gene: TRBV4-3; CDR3aa: ASSQDKDRTYEQY
j_gene: TRBJ1-2; v_gene: TRBV6-6; CDR3aa: ASRQEGYGYT
j_gene: TRBJ2-4; v_gene: TRBV5-1; CDR3aa: ASSLVGGVGENIQY
j_gene: TRBJ2-2; v_gene: TRBV12-3/TRBV12-4; CDR3aa: ASSIRTGATGELF
j_gene: TRBJ2-1; v_gene: TRBV27; CDR3aa: ASSLLGRGDDMNEQF
j_gene: TRBJ2-1; v_gene: TRBV15; CDR3aa: ATSRDSRVNEQF
j_gene: TRBJ1-1; v_gene: TRBV24-1; CDR3aa: ATSSRMDIENTEAF
j_gene: TRBJ1-1; v_gene: TRBV18; CDR3aa: ASSPGSMNTEAF
j_gene: TRBJ2-1; v_gene: TRBV18; CDR3aa: ASSPPQRQGPNEQF
j_gene: TRBJ2-1; v_gene: TRBV29-1; CDR3aa: SVEDRGYNEQF
j_gene: TRBJ2-2; v_gene: TRBV15; CDR3aa: ATSPQASRELF
j_gene: TRBJ1-3; v_gene: TRBV6-5; CDR3aa: ASSSDGNTIY
j_gene: TRBJ2-5; v_gene: TRBV4-3; CDR3aa: ASRGQLAGVQETQY
j_gene: TRBJ2-7; v_gene: TRBV25-1; CDR3aa: ASRGRLDSYEQY
j_gene: TRBJ2-7; v_gene: TRBV7-9; CDR3aa: ASSLEQGRDEQY
j_gene: TRBJ2-3; v_gene: TRBV5-1; CDR3aa: ASRILTDTQY